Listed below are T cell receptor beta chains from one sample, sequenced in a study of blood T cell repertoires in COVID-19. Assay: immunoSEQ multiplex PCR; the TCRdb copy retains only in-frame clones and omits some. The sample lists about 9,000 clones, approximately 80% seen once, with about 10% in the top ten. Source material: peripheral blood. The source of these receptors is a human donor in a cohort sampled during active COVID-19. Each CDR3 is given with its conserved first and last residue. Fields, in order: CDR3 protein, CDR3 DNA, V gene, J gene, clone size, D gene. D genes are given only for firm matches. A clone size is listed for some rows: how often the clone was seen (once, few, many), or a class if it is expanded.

CASSLWEGSENEQFF,TGTGCCAGCAGCTTATGGGAGGGGTCGGAAAATGAGCAGTTCTTC,TRBV11-2,TRBJ2-1,.,TRBD2
CASRSTGRAFF,TGTGCCAGCAGGTCGACAGGGAGGGCTTTCTTT,TRBV7-2,TRBJ1-1,.,TRBD1
CASSPTDLYNYGYTF,TGTGCCAGCAGTCCCACCGATCTCTACAACTATGGCTACACCTTC,TRBV6-2/TRBV6-3,TRBJ1-2,.,.
CASSPTSGTGVNQPQHF,TGTGCCAGCAGTCCGACCTCCGGGACAGGAGTCAATCAGCCCCAGCATTTT,TRBV27,TRBJ1-5,.,TRBD1
CASSIIGGHQETQYF,TGTGCCAGTAGTATTATAGGGGGACATCAAGAGACCCAGTACTTC,TRBV19,TRBJ2-5,.,.
CASTSGGTQYF,TGTGCCAGCACTAGTGGAGGGACCCAGTACTTC,TRBV2,TRBJ2-5,.,.
CASSLELSGELFF,TGTGCCAGCAGCTTGGAACTTTCCGGGGAGCTGTTTTTT,TRBV5-5,TRBJ2-2,.,.
CAISGSTDTQYF,TGTGCCATCAGCGGTAGCACAGATACGCAGTATTTT,TRBV10-3,TRBJ2-3,.,.
CASSQEATGNSPLHF,TGTGCCAGCAGCCAAGAGGCGACAGGGAATTCACCCCTCCACTTT,TRBV14,TRBJ1-6,.,TRBD1
CASSDSQGRGAYEQYF,TGTGCCAGCAGTGACTCTCAGGGCAGAGGAGCCTACGAGCAGTACTTC,TRBV25-1,TRBJ2-7,few,.
CASRTRYPYNEQFF,TGTGCCAGCAGGACCAGGTATCCCTACAATGAGCAGTTCTTC,TRBV28,TRBJ2-1,few,.
CASSRQGGVDTQYF,TGTGCCAGCTCGCGACAGGGCGGGGTAGATACGCAGTATTTT,TRBV18,TRBJ2-3,.,.
CASSFLLVEQYF,TGTGCCAGCAGCTTCTTACTGGTCGAGCAGTACTTC,TRBV5-8,TRBJ2-7,few,.
CASSLAGGSTDTQYF,TGTGCTAGCAGCTTAGCGGGGGGTAGCACAGATACGCAGTATTTT,TRBV7-7,TRBJ2-3,.,TRBD2
CASTSGPVGGYTF,TGTGCCAGCACGTCAGGCCCGGTGGGTGGCTACACCTTC,TRBV2,TRBJ1-2,.,.
CASSKAYSGGRTEAFF,TGTGCCAGCAGTAAAGCTTATTCAGGGGGTCGCACTGAAGCTTTCTTT,TRBV28,TRBJ1-1,.,TRBD1
CASRPGSYEQYF,TGTGCCAGCCGTCCGGGCTCCTACGAGCAGTACTTC,TRBV2,TRBJ2-7,.,.
CASRYSGTSKDTQYF,TGTGCCAGCAGATACTCCGGGACTAGCAAGGATACGCAGTATTTT,TRBV6-2/TRBV6-3,TRBJ2-3,.,TRBD2
CASSLEGASTEAFF,TGTGCCAGCAGCTTAGAGGGGGCCAGCACTGAAGCTTTCTTT,TRBV7-2,TRBJ1-1,.,TRBD1
CASSQDRTYGYTF,TGCGCCAGCAGCCAAGACAGGACCTATGGCTACACCTTC,TRBV5-1,TRBJ1-2,.,.
CSVGGTAEAFF,TGCAGCGTTGGCGGGACAGCTGAAGCTTTCTTT,TRBV29-1,TRBJ1-1,.,TRBD1
CASSWGQGSYNEQFF,TGTGCCAGCAGCTGGGGACAGGGATCCTACAATGAGCAGTTCTTC,TRBV7-2,TRBJ2-1,.,TRBD1
CASSQKMGGRFNQPQHF,TGTGCCAGCAGCCAAAAGATGGGAGGGCGCTTCAATCAGCCCCAGCATTTT,TRBV3-1/TRBV3-2,TRBJ1-5,once,.